The 30 T cell receptor beta chains below come from one sample, sequenced in a study of shared clonotypes between healthy human individuals. Using immunoSEQ multiplex PCR, the repertoire was profiled, and TCRdb retains in-frame clones only, with some absent. This sample has approximately 940,000 clones, with approximately 76% found just once. Sequencing input: memory CD4+ T cells sorted from blood. Subset: CD45RA-negative fraction. All receptors derive from a man between 18 and 29 years old in good health.

The chain couples TRBV5-1 to TRBJ1-5; D uncertain. CDR1 SGHRS and CDR2 YFSETQ come from the germline V gene. V was trimmed by 4 bases and J by 2 bases, leaving 13 bases between them. This CDR3 comprises 15 residues. The CDR3 DNA sequence: TGCGCCAGCAGCGCGAGTCCAGAGGGCAATCAGCCCCAGCATTTT. Translation gives CASSASPEGNQPQHF.

This chain joins TRBV7-2 and TRBJ2-5; D is perhaps TRBD1 or TRBD2 (6 bases each). V lost 4 bases, J lost 2 bases, and 11 bases lay in between. Germline-derived CDR1 and CDR2 are SGHTA and FQGNSA. CDR3 length: 14 amino acids. CDR3 sequence: CASSSPGAQETQYF. The CDR3 DNA is TGTGCCAGCAGCTCCCCGGGGGCGCAAGAGACCCAGTACTTC.

CDR3 sequence (DNA): TGCAGCGTTGCCCGGGGGGCGACCAACAATGAGCAGTTCTTC. Translated: CSVARGATNNEQFF. V gene TRBV29-1 combines with J gene TRBJ2-1, with D perhaps TRBD2 (7 bases). The CDR3 extends over 14 amino acids. Trimming left V 4 bases short and J 5 bases short, with 15 bases between. Per germline, CDR1 SQVTM and CDR2 ANQGSEA.

In nucleotides, the CDR3 is TGTGCCAGCTCACCGACTTACTTCAACCAACCCCAAGAGACCCAGTACTTC. It encodes CASSPTYFNQPQETQYF. The chain links TRBV18 to TRBJ2-5; D is ambiguous. Trimming removed 3 bases at V and 1 base at J, with 18 bases between. There are 17 residues in the CDR3. CDR1 and CDR2 (germline): KGHSH, LQKENI.

The CDR3: CSVSGSNYGYTF. CDR3 in DNA: TGCAGCGTATCAGGGTCTAACTATGGCTACACCTTC. V usage is TRBV29-1 and J usage is TRBJ1-2; maybe TRBD1 (5 bases). The V and J ends lost 6 bases and 0 bases respectively, with 8 bases between them. Germline lookup yields CDR1 SQVTM and CDR2 ANQGSEA. The CDR3 contains 12 residues. Variable domain in full (rest from reference TRBV29-1 and TRBJ1-2): SAVISQKPSRDICQRGTSLTIQCQVDSQVTMMFWYRQQPGQSLTLIATANQGSEATYESGFVIDKFPISRPNLTFSTLTVSNMSPEDSSIYLCSVSGSNYGYTFGSGTRLTVV.

The chain couples TRBV7-6 to TRBJ1-2; D not certain. Trimming removed 5 bases at V and 9 bases at J, with 13 bases between. CDR1 and CDR2 from the germline V gene are SGHVS and FNYEAQ. This CDR3 region has 12 residues. The CDR3 DNA is TGTGCCAGCAGCCCCGGAGGAGGGAGCTACACCTTC. Its protein product is CASSPGGGSYTF. Complete variable domain (other parts from reference TRBV7-6 and TRBJ1-2): GAGVSQSPRYKVTKRGQDVALRCDPISGHVSLYWYRQALGQGPEFLTYFNYEAQQDKSGLPNDRFSAERPEGSISTLTIQRTEQRDSAMYRCASSPGGGSYTFGSGTRLTVV.

The chain combines TRBV6-5 with TRBJ2-7; no clear D gene. V was pared by 11 bases and J by 3 bases, with 17 bases between. The CDR3 loop spans 13 amino acids. Germline V gene sequence: CDR1 MNHEY, CDR2 SVGAGI. The CDR3 region is CASTTLNNYEQYF. The CDR3 DNA is TGTGCCTCCACGACCTTAAACAACTACGAGCAGTACTTC.

The rearrangement links TRBV7-8 to TRBJ1-1, with no clear D. Germline CDR1 is SGHVS and CDR2 is FQNEAQ. V lost 1 base and J 2 bases, leaving 8 bases between the germline ends. CDR3 length: 14 amino acids. CDR3 sequence reads: CASSLGEKNTEAFF. The CDR3 nucleotides read TGTGCCAGCAGCTTAGGGGAGAAAAACACTGAAGCTTTCTTT.

V usage is TRBV18 and J usage is TRBJ1-4; TRBD1 agrees at 9 bases. The V and J ends lost 4 bases and 7 bases, in that order; junction bases with no gene match: 4. The CDR3 totals 14 residues. Germline CDR1 is KGHSH and CDR2 is LQKENI. The CDR3 region has the DNA TGTGCCAGCTCACGGGACAGGGCGGGTGAAAAACTGTTTTTT. Protein product: CASSRDRAGEKLFF.

The rearrangement uses TRBV11-2 and TRBJ1-5; D unresolved. Trimming removed 2 bases from V and 6 bases from J, with 14 bases in between. CDR1 and CDR2 from the germline V gene are SGHAT and FQNNGV. This CDR3 spans 15 amino acids. The CDR3 loop is CASSLNGVGGQPQHF. DNA of the CDR3: TGTGCCAGCAGCTTAAATGGGGTTGGCGGTCAGCCCCAGCATTTT.

This sequence joins TRBV15 and TRBJ1-6, with TRBD1 as a possible D gene (6 bases). V lost 5 bases, J lost 7 bases, and 15 bases lay in between. This CDR3 is built from 15 residues. Germline V gene data show CDR1 as LNHNV and CDR2 as YYDKDF (reference sequence). CDR3: CATSSWDTPNSPLHF. The CDR3 nucleotides read TGTGCCACCAGCTCCTGGGACACCCCGAATTCACCCCTCCACTTT. Looking up the rest from reference TRBV15 and TRBJ1-6 gives the full variable domain: DAMVIQNPRYQVTQFGKPVTLSCSQTLNHNVMYWYQQKSSQAPKLLFHYYDKDFNNEADTPDNFQSRRPNTSFCFLDIRSPGLGDTAMYLCATSSWDTPNSPLHFGNGTRLTVT.

Notes on this clone: Other DNA sequences in the sample encode the same CDR3. The chain is built from TRBV18 and TRBJ2-7; the D gene is possibly TRBD2 (6 bases). V shed 3 bases and J shed 2 bases, with 11 bases lying between them. The CDR3 extends over 14 amino acids. Germline loops: CDR1 KGHSH, CDR2 LQKENI. CDR3: CASSPGGQTYEQYF. DNA of the CDR3: TGTGCCAGCTCACCGGGAGGCCAGACCTACGAGCAGTACTTC.

There are a few counts of this clone. This rearrangement joins TRBV10-1 to TRBJ2-3, with D possibly TRBD2 on 5 matching bases. The V gene lost 0 bases and the J gene lost 2 bases, with 12 bases spanning the gap. CDR3 length equals 16 residues. Germline assignment: CDR1 WNHNN and CDR2 SYGVQD (reference sequence). The CDR3 bases are TGCGCCAGCAGTGAGTCGGGCCGGGAAATCACAGATACGCAGTATTTT. It codes for CASSESGREITDTQYF.

This sequence joins TRBV14 and TRBJ2-5; tentative D call: TRBD1 (6 bases). From germline, CDR1 is SGHDN and CDR2 FVKESK. This CDR3 region has 15 residues. V was pared by 3 bases and J by 5 bases, with 16 bases between. CDR3 coding DNA: TGTGCCAGCAGCCAGCTGAGAGGGGGTGCGGAGACCCAGTACTTC. This translates into CASSQLRGGAETQYF.

This clone was observed a handful of times. This sequence joins TRBV2 and TRBJ1-1; D call uncertain. Germline V CDR1 and CDR2: SNHLY, FYNNEI. This CDR3 comprises 16 residues. The V gene lost 0 bases and the J gene lost 1 base, with 12 bases spanning the gap. The CDR3: CASSEAPVRRNTEAFF. For the CDR3, the DNA is TGTGCCAGCAGTGAAGCGCCCGTCCGGAGGAACACTGAAGCTTTCTTT.

V is TRBV6-5 and J is TRBJ1-4, with 7 positions matching TRBD1. V shed 0 bases, J shed 4 bases, and the junction held 5 bases outside the gene matches. The CDR3 has 16 amino acids. Germline-derived CDR1 and CDR2 are MNHEY and SVGAGI. The CDR3 DNA is TGTGCCAGCAGTTACTCGAACCGGGACAGTAATGAAAAACTGTTTTTT. Amino acid sequence: CASSYSNRDSNEKLFF.

On this clone: Relative to the germline gene, one junction end is altered; a read error may explain this. The chain has TRBV7-7 and TRBJ2-3; D unclear. Germline V CDR1 and CDR2: SSHAT, FNYEAQ (reference sequence). The CDR3 extends over 13 amino acids. The CDR3 here is CASSSDRTDTQYF. CDR3 DNA: TGTGCTAGCAGCTCCGACCGCACAGATACGCAGTATTTT.

The chain recombines TRBV15 with TRBJ2-7; D might be TRBD1 (5 bases). Trimming took off 6 bases at V and 0 bases at J, with 12 bases between the two ends. This CDR3 spans 14 amino acids. The germline V gene has CDR1 LNHNV and CDR2 YYDKDF (reference sequence). CDR3 protein: CATSRTTSSYEQYF. CDR3 in DNA: TGTGCCACCAGTAGGACAACAAGCTCCTACGAGCAGTACTTC.

This rearrangement joins TRBV29-1 to TRBJ1-4, with 9 nucleotides matching TRBD1. The V and J ends lost 7 bases and 7 bases, in that order; junction bases with no gene match: 10. CDR1 and CDR2 (germline): SQVTM, ANQGSEA. There are 14 residues in the CDR3. CDR3 in DNA: TGCAGCGCCTACACAGGGGGCGAAGCTGAAAAACTGTTTTTT. The encoded protein is CSAYTGGEAEKLFF.

This clone was seen just once. The V call is TRBV27, the J call TRBJ2-1; D possibly corresponds to TRBD1 (5 bases). Germline V gene lookup returns CDR1 MNHEY and CDR2 SMNVEV (reference sequence). Trimming shortened V by 0 bases and J by 4 bases, and 10 bases separated the two germline ends. The CDR3 loop spans 15 amino acids. For the CDR3, the DNA is TGTGCCAGCAGTTTATCAAGACAGTTTTACAATGAGCAGTTCTTC. Translating it yields CASSLSRQFYNEQFF.

This clone appeared a single time. The V and J genes are TRBV10-3 and TRBJ1-1; unclear D gene. The CDR3 is made up of 14 amino acids. Trimming took off 2 bases at V and 4 bases at J, with 11 bases between the two ends. CDR1 is ENHRY, CDR2 SYGVKD, per germline. The CDR3 sequence: CAISEAFGVTEAFF. The CDR3 DNA follows: TGTGCCATCAGTGAGGCCTTTGGGGTCACTGAAGCTTTCTTT.

The V and J genes are TRBV12-5 and TRBJ1-1; D possibly corresponds to TRBD1 (5 bases). The CDR3 totals 14 residues. Germline CDR1 reads LGHNT; CDR2 reads FRNRAP. Trimming stripped 5 bases from V and 5 bases from J, with 15 bases between. The DNA of the CDR3 is TGTGCTAGTGGTCCCGAGATCAAGGGGACTGAAGCTTTCTTT. It yields the protein CASGPEIKGTEAFF.

The chain links TRBV20-1 to TRBJ2-3; unclear D gene. This CDR3 has 10 residues. Germline V lookup: CDR1 DFQATT, CDR2 SNEGSKA (reference sequence). This CDR3 is CTPGTDTQYF. Written as DNA, the CDR3 is TGCACCCCGGGCACAGATACGCAGTATTTT.

This clone was observed at least ten times. The V call is TRBV5-1, the J call TRBJ1-1; 7 bases match TRBD1. This CDR3 contains 14 residues. The germline V gene has CDR1 SGHRS and CDR2 YFSETQ. V shed 0 bases, J shed 8 bases, and the junction held 7 bases outside the gene matches. Here the CDR3 DNA reads TGCGCCAGCAGCTTGGATCTGACAGGGTGGGAAGCTTTCTTT. Translated: CASSLDLTGWEAFF.

This chain connects TRBV6-6 to TRBJ1-2, with 8 bases that match TRBD1. CDR3 length: 16 amino acids. V lost 5 bases to trimming and J lost 4 bases; unmatched junction nucleotides: 12. CDR1 is MNHNY and CDR2 is SVGAGI in the germline V gene (reference sequence). The CDR3 region has the DNA TGTGCCAGCAGTAAGAGACAGGGGCAGGCGGCCTATGGCTACACCTTC. Its protein is CASSKRQGQAAYGYTF.

The rearrangement uses TRBV4-2 and TRBJ2-7, with D perhaps assigned TRBD1 or TRBD2 (5 bases each). Germline V gives CDR1 LGHNA, CDR2 YNFKEQ. The CDR3 extends over 14 amino acids. Deletions cut 2 bases from V and 5 bases from J, with 13 bases between. The CDR3 DNA sequence: TGTGCCAGCAGCCAAAAGGCGGTGGGGGACGAGCAGTACTTC. The encoded protein is CASSQKAVGDEQYF.

The rearrangement joins TRBV30 to TRBJ2-7; D is uncertain. The CDR3 has 13 amino acids. Germline V gives CDR1 GTSNPN, CDR2 SVGIG (reference sequence). The ends were cut back, 4 bases at V and 0 bases at J, with 10 bases in the middle. This CDR3 reads CAWNRPGSYEQYF. CDR3 in DNA: TGTGCCTGGAACCGACCTGGCTCCTACGAGCAGTACTTC.

The CDR3 here is CASRPQGGDQPQHF. CDR3 in DNA: TGTGCCAGCAGGCCACAGGGAGGGGATCAGCCCCAGCATTTT. The chain couples TRBV2 to TRBJ1-5, with TRBD1 as a possible D gene (6 bases). Germline values: CDR1 SNHLY, CDR2 FYNNEI. The germline V and J ends were trimmed by 6 bases and 5 bases, with 14 bases remaining between them. The CDR3 consists of 14 residues.

The chain couples TRBV19 to TRBJ2-3; 7 bases fit TRBD1. V shed 5 bases and J 5 bases; nucleotides not matched to a gene: 4. CDR3 length: 13 amino acids. Germline CDR1 reads LNHDA; CDR2 reads SQIVND (reference sequence). The CDR3 loop is CASSSDRRDTQYF. In DNA form, the CDR3 reads TGTGCCAGTAGTTCGGACAGGCGAGATACGCAGTATTTT.

The rearrangement joins TRBV18 to TRBJ1-2, with unresolved D. This CDR3 has 13 amino acids. Trimming took 5 bases from V and 8 from J, leaving 15 bases between them. The germline gives CDR1 KGHSH, CDR2 LQKENI. In nucleotides, the CDR3 is TGTGCCAGCTCAAATTGGCGGGTTGGAGGCTACACCTTC. Translating gives CASSNWRVGGYTF. The full variable domain, completed using reference TRBV18 and TRBJ1-2, is NAGVMQNPRHLVRRRGQEARLRCSPMKGHSHVYWYRQLPEEGLKFMVYLQKENIIDESGMPKERFSAEFPKEGPSILRIQQVVRGDSAAYFCASSNWRVGGYTFGSGTRLTVV.